One sample yielded the 32 T cell receptor beta chains listed below, sequenced in a study of blood T cell repertoires in COVID-19. TCRdb's table, derived via immunoSEQ multiplex PCR, lists solely in-frame clones and lacks some. This sample carries about 160,000 clones, just over 90% of them seen once, and the ten largest clones take approximately 2.2%. Sequenced sample: peripheral blood. The receptors come from a man aged 18 to 29 with acute or convalescent COVID-19.

This chain uses TRBV11-2 with TRBJ1-6; 9 positions match TRBD1. Germline trimming cut 5 bases from V and 7 bases from J; bases unmatched to any gene: 3. CDR3 length equals 14 residues. CDR1 and CDR2 from the germline V gene are SGHAT and FQNNGV. This chain's CDR3 is CASSRTGENSPLHF. The CDR3 region has the DNA TGTGCCAGCAGCCGGACAGGGGAGAATTCACCCCTCCACTTT.

This clone has a single count. CDR3: CAWAEAGAPHEQYF. In nucleotides, the CDR3 is TGTGCCTGGGCCGAGGCGGGGGCACCCCACGAGCAGTACTTC. This sequence joins TRBV30 and TRBJ2-7; perhaps TRBD2 as D (7 bases). Deletions cut 5 bases from V and 5 bases from J, with 19 bases between. The CDR3 runs to 14 residues. Germline V lookup: CDR1 GTSNPN, CDR2 SVGIG (reference sequence).

This rearrangement joins TRBV9 to TRBJ2-3; D remains unclear. The CDR3 has 14 residues. Germline assignment: CDR1 SGDLS and CDR2 YYNGEE. Trimming took 3 bases from V and 1 from J, leaving 9 bases between them. CDR3 nucleotide sequence: TGTGCCAGCAGCGCTCTAGTGGGCACAGATACGCAGTATTTT. This translates into CASSALVGTDTQYF.

The rearrangement uses TRBV4-1 and TRBJ1-6; TRBD1 matches 8 bases. The CDR3 is made up of 16 amino acids. CDR1 is MGHRA, CDR2 YSYEKL, per germline. J was trimmed by 5 bases and V by 5 bases; bases with no gene match: 8. For the CDR3, the DNA is TGCGCCAGCAGCTCCCCCTTGGGACAGGATAATTCACCCCTCCACTTT. Protein: CASSSPLGQDNSPLHF.

The V gene is TRBV6-5, the J gene TRBJ1-5, with 7 bases lining up with TRBD1. Germline assignment: CDR1 MNHEY and CDR2 SVGAGI. The CDR3 covers 13 residues. V lost 5 bases, J lost 11 bases, and 9 bases stayed unmatched. CDR3 sequence: CASSTDLDRAQHF. The CDR3 bases are TGTGCCAGCAGTACCGACTTAGACAGGGCCCAGCATTTT.

The J gene is TRBJ2-5, the V gene TRBV7-9; D uncertain. CDR1 and CDR2 (germline): SEHNR, FQNEAQ (reference sequence). The CDR3 has 14 amino acids. The germline V and J ends were trimmed by 4 bases and 2 bases, with 11 bases remaining between them. Here the CDR3 DNA reads TGTGCCAGCAGCTCCCAATACAGTCAAGAGACCCAGTACTTC. Translating it yields CASSSQYSQETQYF.

This clone was observed once. As DNA, the CDR3 is TGTGCCAGCAGCTTAGTTGGCTCAGGGGTAGGCAATCAGCCCCAGCATTTT. Translating it yields CASSLVGSGVGNQPQHF. The chain is built from TRBV7-2 and TRBJ1-5, with TRBD1 as a possible D gene (6 bases). Trimming left V 1 base short and J 2 bases short, with 15 bases between. Germline assignment: CDR1 SGHTA and CDR2 FQGNSA. The CDR3 has 17 amino acids.

The V call is TRBV18, the J call TRBJ1-5, with TRBD1 matching over 9 bases. The V gene end was trimmed by 0 bases and the J gene end by 9 bases; junction bases not matched to a gene: 6. This CDR3 is built from 15 residues. Germline V CDR1 and CDR2: KGHSH, LQKENI. Written as DNA, the CDR3 is TGTGCCAGCTCACCACCGACAGGGGGTGTGGGGCCCCAGCATTTT. The encoded protein is CASSPPTGGVGPQHF.

This clone was observed a handful of times. The rearrangement joins TRBV27 to TRBJ1-2, with TRBD1 matching 7 bases. Germline V gives CDR1 MNHEY, CDR2 SMNVEV (reference sequence). CDR3 length equals 14 residues. The V segment lost 4 bases and the J segment 7 bases; nucleotides outside the gene matches: 9. The CDR3 sequence is CASSSPTGKGGYTF. Here the CDR3 DNA reads TGTGCCAGCAGTTCGCCGACAGGGAAAGGTGGCTACACCTTC.

CDR3 in DNA: TGCGCCAGCAGTCAATCGGGATGGACAGCGAGAGCGACGCTACTGTTTTTT. Encoded protein: CASSQSGWTARATLLFF. The chain has TRBV23-1 and TRBJ1-4; a possible D gene is TRBD1 (6 bases). TRBV23-1 is an open reading frame whose function is uncertain. The CDR3 spans 17 residues. The germline V and J ends were trimmed by 0 bases and 13 bases, with 24 bases remaining between them.

The rearrangement uses TRBV4-1 and TRBJ2-7, with D maybe TRBD1 (5 bases). V was pared by 1 base and J by 3 bases, with 13 bases between. CDR3 length: 15 amino acids. Germline V lookup: CDR1 MGHRA, CDR2 YSYEKL. The CDR3 here is CASSQVGQPRYEQYF. Here the CDR3 DNA reads TGCGCCAGCAGCCAAGTGGGGCAGCCCCGCTACGAGCAGTACTTC.

The V and J genes are TRBV19 and TRBJ1-6; 12 bases agree with TRBD1. V trimming: 2 bases; J trimming: 14 bases; junction bases outside the gene matches: 13. Looked up from germline, CDR1 is LNHDA and CDR2 is SQIVND (reference sequence). The CDR3 is made up of 17 amino acids. The CDR3 here is CASSIRVTPGQGATLHF. CDR3 DNA sequence: TGTGCCAGTAGTATAAGAGTTACTCCGGGACAGGGGGCAACCCTCCACTTT.

This chain links TRBV3-1 (or the pseudogene TRBV3-2) with TRBJ1-6, with 10 bases identical to TRBD1. After removal of 5 bases from V and 8 bases from J, the junction contained 3 bases not matched to a gene. The V gene's germline CDR1 is LGHDT and CDR2 YNNKEL (reference sequence). The CDR3 length is 14 residues. CDR3 DNA sequence: TGTGCCAGCAGCTTTGGGACAGGGGATTCACCCCTCCACTTT. This encodes CASSFGTGDSPLHF.

V gene TRBV27 combines with J gene TRBJ1-5, with unresolved D. This CDR3 has 13 residues. The V end lost 6 bases, the J end lost 9 bases, and 15 bases lay between the germline ends. Germline V lookup: CDR1 MNHEY, CDR2 SMNVEV (reference sequence). The CDR3 spells CASSLEVGPPQHF. As DNA, the CDR3 is TGTGCCAGCAGCTTAGAGGTGGGTCCGCCCCAGCATTTT.

The chain couples TRBV5-1 to TRBJ2-2, with 10 positions matching TRBD1. Per the germline V gene, CDR1 is SGHRS and CDR2 is YFSETQ. Trimming removed 0 bases from V and 7 bases from J; junction bases left unmatched: 3. This CDR3 has 15 amino acids. Here the CDR3 DNA reads TGCGCCAGCAGCTTGGAGACAGGGGGCTACGGGGAGCTGTTTTTT. It yields the protein CASSLETGGYGELFF.

This chain links TRBV3-1 (or the pseudogene TRBV3-2) with TRBJ2-1; the D gene is possibly TRBD2 (5 bases). Germline V gene data show CDR1 as LGHDT and CDR2 as YNNKEL (reference sequence). Between the trimmed V and J ends, which lost 4 bases and 2 bases, there was a span of 12 bases. There are 15 residues in the CDR3. DNA for the CDR3: TGTGCCAGCAGCCCGTTGAGAGGGACCTACAATGAGCAGTTCTTC. Its translation is CASSPLRGTYNEQFF.

V is TRBV21-1 and J is TRBJ2-6; the table's TRBD1 call for D was not verified on the DNA. TRBV21-1 is designated a pseudogene. The CDR3 is 20 amino acids. The CDR3 DNA reads as TGTGCCAGCAGCTTAAACCTCCCCCACAGAGAACTCTCTGGGGCCAACGTCCTGACTTTC. Translated, it gives CASSLNLPHRELSGANVLTF.

The rearrangement uses TRBV19 and TRBJ1-1; a possible D gene is TRBD1 (5 bases). This CDR3 spans 16 amino acids. Germline V gives CDR1 LNHDA, CDR2 SQIVND (reference sequence). The ends were cut back, 3 bases at V and 3 bases at J, with 17 bases in the middle. This CDR3 is CASSMARQTYHTEAFF. As DNA, the CDR3 is TGTGCCAGTAGTATGGCAAGACAGACGTACCACACTGAAGCTTTCTTT. Full variable domain (missing parts from reference TRBV19 and TRBJ1-1): DGGITQSPKYLFRKEGQNVTLSCEQNLNHDAMYWYRQDPGQGLRLIYYSQIVNDFQKGDIAEGYSVSREKKESFPLTVTSAQKNPTAFYLCASSMARQTYHTEAFFGQGTRLTVV.

The chain recombines TRBV21-1 with TRBJ1-5; TRBD1, the table's D call, lacks a check against the DNA. TRBV21-1 is marked as a pseudogene. The CDR3 consists of 15 residues. CDR3 region: CASSKQGDSNQPQHF. Written as DNA, the CDR3 is TGTGCCAGCAGCAAACAGGGGGATAGCAATCAGCCCCAGCATTTT.

This chain uses TRBV7-8 with TRBJ1-6, with 10 bases matching TRBD1. The CDR3 covers 18 residues. With V trimmed by 4 bases and J by 10 bases, 16 bases remained unmatched. CDR1 SGHVS and CDR2 FQNEAQ come from the germline V gene. The CDR3 reads CASSSRMKRTGGRSPLHF. The CDR3 DNA sequence: TGTGCCAGCAGCTCCCGCATGAAAAGGACAGGGGGTCGGTCACCCCTCCACTTT.

The genes are TRBV5-6 and TRBJ1-6; the D is unclear. This CDR3 has 15 amino acids. The V gene's germline CDR1 is SGHDT and CDR2 YYEEEE. The ends were cut back, 1 base at V and 6 bases at J, with 11 bases in the middle. The CDR3 protein is CASSLNSLPNSPLHF. The CDR3 bases are TGTGCCAGCAGCTTGAACAGCTTACCTAATTCACCCCTCCACTTT.

The chain combines TRBV5-1 with TRBJ1-5, with 7 bases aligning to TRBD1. After removal of 3 bases from V and 3 bases from J, the junction contained 6 bases not matched to a gene. Germline assignment: CDR1 SGHRS and CDR2 YFSETQ. The CDR3 extends over 15 amino acids. The CDR3 is CASSSTGDHNQPQHF. CDR3 DNA sequence: TGCGCCAGCAGCTCAACAGGGGACCACAATCAGCCCCAGCATTTT.

The V gene is TRBV6-6, the J gene TRBJ2-5; the match to TRBD2 covers 11 bases. V dropped 9 bases and J dropped 4; count of bases not matched to a gene: 10. Germline V CDR1 and CDR2: MNHNY, SVGAGI (reference sequence). The CDR3 sequence is 15 residues long. CDR3 region: CASSGGAVGGETQYF. CDR3 nucleotide sequence: TGTGCCAGTAGCGGGGGGGCAGTAGGAGGAGAGACCCAGTACTTC.

The chain couples TRBV2 to TRBJ1-3; D gene ambiguous. The CDR3 totals 14 residues. Germline assignment: CDR1 SNHLY and CDR2 FYNNEI. V lost 1 base to trimming and J lost 5 bases, with 9 bases between them. As DNA, the CDR3 is TGTGCCAGCAGTGAAGGAGGGAACAGAAACACCATATATTTT. Its translation is CASSEGGNRNTIYF.

The V and J genes are TRBV24-1 and TRBJ2-2; the match to TRBD1 covers 11 bases. Germline V gene sequence: CDR1 KGHDR, CDR2 SFDVKD. The CDR3 has 12 residues. Trimming cost V 10 bases and J 6 bases; bases outside gene matches: 0. The CDR3 reads CATGQGAGELFF. CDR3 sequence (DNA): TGTGCCACGGGACAGGGGGCCGGGGAGCTGTTTTTT.

The gene calls are TRBV27 and TRBJ1-5, with a weak D call TRBD1 (5 bases). This CDR3 contains 15 residues. Trimming stripped 6 bases from V and 2 bases from J, with 14 bases between. Looked up from germline, CDR1 is MNHEY and CDR2 is SMNVEV (reference sequence). CDR3 in DNA: TGTGCCAGCAGGCCTCCGGGACTGGGCAATCAGCCCCAGCATTTT. Translated: CASRPPGLGNQPQHF.

V gene TRBV24-1 combines with J gene TRBJ1-2; TRBD1 aligns across 8 bases. The CDR3 sequence is 16 residues long. From germline, CDR1 is KGHDR and CDR2 SFDVKD. V lost 3 bases and J lost 7; bases outside the gene matches: 12. DNA of the CDR3: TGTGCCACCAGTGATAGGGATAATACAGGGGGTTTTGGCTACACCTTC. It translates to CATSDRDNTGGFGYTF.

The CDR3 DNA follows: TGTGCTAGTGCCGGCGGGACAGTCCTCACAGATACGCAGTATTTT. Translation: CASAGGTVLTDTQYF. The V and J genes are TRBV12-5 and TRBJ2-3, with D possibly being TRBD1 (7 bases). Germline assignment: CDR1 LGHNT and CDR2 FRNRAP. V lost 7 bases to trimming and J lost 2 bases, with 16 bases between them. There are 15 residues in the CDR3.

V and J are TRBV18 and TRBJ1-4; TRBD1 might be the D (5 bases). The CDR3 spans 15 residues. The germline V and J ends were trimmed by 2 bases and 3 bases, with 10 bases remaining between them. CDR1 and CDR2 from the germline V gene are KGHSH and LQKENI. CDR3 loop: CASSPWPGPNEKLFF. The DNA of the CDR3 is TGTGCCAGCTCACCATGGCCAGGGCCTAATGAAAAACTGTTTTTT.

J is TRBJ2-1 and V is TRBV9, with 7 bases that match TRBD1. Germline values: CDR1 SGDLS, CDR2 YYNGEE. Trimming removed 4 bases from V and 10 bases from J; junction bases left unmatched: 8. The CDR3 contains 13 residues. The CDR3 sequence: CASSSRQGREQFF. The CDR3 DNA reads as TGTGCCAGCAGCTCGCGACAGGGTAGGGAGCAGTTCTTC.

The J gene is TRBJ1-5, the V gene TRBV25-1; TRBD1 aligns across 10 bases. V was clipped by 3 bases and J by 4 bases; unmatched bases: 0. CDR1 MGHDK and CDR2 SYGVNS come from the germline V gene. The CDR3 covers 14 residues. The CDR3 sequence: CASSEDRGNQPQHF. CDR3 nucleotides: TGTGCCAGCAGTGAGGACAGGGGGAATCAGCCCCAGCATTTT.

The gene calls are TRBV24-1 and TRBJ2-4, with D perhaps TRBD1 (6 bases). Trimming pared 10 bases from V and 8 bases from J, leaving 20 bases between. Germline V gives CDR1 KGHDR, CDR2 SFDVKD. The CDR3 consists of 14 residues. In DNA, the CDR3 is TGTGCCACAGAGGACAGTTCTAGCCAGGACATTCAGTACTTC. Translated: CATEDSSSQDIQYF.